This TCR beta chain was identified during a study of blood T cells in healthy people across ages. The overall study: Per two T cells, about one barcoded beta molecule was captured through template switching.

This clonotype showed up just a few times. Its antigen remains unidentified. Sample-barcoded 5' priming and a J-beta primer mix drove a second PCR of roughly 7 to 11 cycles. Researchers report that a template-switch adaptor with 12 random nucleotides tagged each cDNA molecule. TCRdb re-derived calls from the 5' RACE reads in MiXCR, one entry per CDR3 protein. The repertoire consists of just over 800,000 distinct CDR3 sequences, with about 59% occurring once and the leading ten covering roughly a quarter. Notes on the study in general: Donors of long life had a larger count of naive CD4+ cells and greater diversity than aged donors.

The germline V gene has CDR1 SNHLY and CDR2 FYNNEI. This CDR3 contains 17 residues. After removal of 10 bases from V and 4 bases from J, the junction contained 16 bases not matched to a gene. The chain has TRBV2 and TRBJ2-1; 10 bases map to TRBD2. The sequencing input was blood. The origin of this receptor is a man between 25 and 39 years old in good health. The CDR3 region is CATANHLAGGRYNEQFF. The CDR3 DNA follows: TGTGCCACCGCGAACCATTTAGCGGGGGGACGGTACAATGAGCAGTTCTTC.